What follows is one T cell receptor beta chain and its context. The antigen is undetermined. The data derive from a study of cytomegalovirus exposure and HLA in healthy donors. General study results and limits: In vitro testing confirmed three CMV-associated chains as specific for CMV antigens.

The CDR3 covers 16 residues. V trimming: 2 bases; J trimming: 0 bases; junction bases outside the gene matches: 7. CDR1 SGHRS and CDR2 YFSETQ come from the germline V gene. The PCR employed 60 Vbeta primers together with 13 Jbeta primers. Some clones are missing from TCRdb's copy, which holds only in-frame ones; the method was immunoSEQ multiplex PCR. The ten top clones account for less than 2.5%, within a sample of under 70,000 clones. Sequencing was performed on PBMCs. The clonotype originates from a woman aged 18-35 years in good health and CMV-seronegative. The V gene is TRBV5-1, the J gene TRBJ1-1, with 7 bases matching TRBD1. The CDR3: CASSLTTGTMNTEAFF. CDR3 DNA: TGCGCCAGCAGCTTAACGACAGGGACCATGAACACTGAAGCTTTCTTT.